A single sample is the source of the 3 T cell receptor beta chains below, sequenced in a study of OX40 agonist ivuxolimab in advanced cancers. Libraries were prepared by immunoSEQ multiplex PCR; TCRdb keeps only in-frame clonotypes and omits some of them. The data show around 94,000 clones, roughly 84% seen once. The source was CD4+ or CD8+ T cells sorted from blood, collected in a trial of the OX40 agonist ivuxolimab. Receptor source: an adult with an advanced solid tumor such as melanoma, head and neck, liver or kidney cancer.

The chain joins TRBV5-1 to TRBJ2-3; possibly TRBD1 for D (6 bases). The CDR3 covers 15 residues. V dropped 0 bases and J dropped 1 base, with 9 bases sitting between them. The germline CDR1 and CDR2 sequences are SGHRS and YFSETQ. The CDR3 protein is CASSLGEGGTDTQYF. In DNA, the CDR3 is TGCGCCAGCAGCTTGGGCGAGGGGGGCACAGATACGCAGTATTTT.

The rearrangement joins TRBV5-1 to TRBJ2-6, with TRBD1 as a possible D gene (5 bases). V was clipped by 2 bases and J by 3 bases, with 9 bases between them. Per germline, CDR1 SGHRS and CDR2 YFSETQ. CDR3 length: 15 residues. The CDR3 region has the DNA TGCGCCAGCAGCTTTGACAGTTTTGGGGCCAACGTCCTGACTTTC. It encodes CASSFDSFGANVLTF.

This clone was seen once. This chain uses TRBV13 with TRBJ2-3, with D tentatively TRBD1 or TRBD2 (6 bases each). V was trimmed by 0 bases and J by 6 bases, leaving 10 bases between them. This CDR3 spans 14 amino acids. The V gene's germline CDR1 is PRHDT and CDR2 FYEKMQ (reference sequence). Here the CDR3 DNA reads TGTGCCAGCAGCTTAGGGGGGGGCCACGATACGCAGTATTTT. This encodes CASSLGGGHDTQYF.